Presented here are 28 T cell receptor beta chains from one specimen sequenced in a study of Graves' ophthalmopathy and Graves' hyperthyroidism. Amplification of TCR beta CDR3 regions used RNA transcripts. HTBI primers served in a first-round RT-PCR, which a second-round multiplex PCR followed. MiXCR, applied by TCRdb to the multiplex PCR reads, yields one record per CDR3 protein. In the table there are 580,000 or so distinct CDR3 sequences, under 45% of which are singletons. Material: peripheral blood or thyroid tissue (not recorded which). The receptors were gathered from an adult man with Graves' hyperthyroidism.

The sample holds many counts of this clonotype. This chain links TRBV5-1 with TRBJ1-1; no clear D. The germline V and J ends were trimmed by 0 bases and 1 base, with 7 bases remaining between them. Germline V gene data show CDR1 as SGHRS and CDR2 as YFSETQ. CDR3 length equals 14 residues. The CDR3 DNA reads as TGCGCCAGCAGCTTGGGACAAAAGAACACTGAAGCTTTCTTT. Protein: CASSLGQKNTEAFF.

The V call is TRBV7-9, the J call TRBJ1-6; 11 bases are a match to TRBD1. CDR3 size: 17 residues. V shed 5 bases and J 9 bases; nucleotides not matched to a gene: 12. The V gene's germline CDR1 is SEHNR and CDR2 FQNEAQ (reference sequence). The DNA of the CDR3 is TGTGCCAGCAGCGACATCCGAGGACAGGGGGCCGGTTCACCCCTCCACTTT. As protein: CASSDIRGQGAGSPLHF. The full variable domain, its missing parts supplied by reference TRBV7-9 and TRBJ1-6, is DTGVSQNPRHKITKRGQNVTFRCDPISEHNRLYWYRQTLGQGPEFLTYFQNEAQLEKSRLLSDRFSAERPKGSFSTLEIQRTEQGDSAMYLCASSDIRGQGAGSPLHFGNGTRLTVT.

This clonotype came up many times. The rearrangement uses TRBV5-1 and TRBJ1-2; D not resolved. V was cut by 4 bases and J by 3 bases, with 10 bases left in between. This CDR3 comprises 13 residues. CDR1 SGHRS and CDR2 YFSETQ come from the germline V gene. CDR3 in amino acids: CASSPSGDYGYTF. Here the CDR3 DNA reads TGCGCCAGCAGCCCCAGTGGGGACTATGGCTACACCTTC. Based on the CDR3 plus reference TRBV5-1 and TRBJ1-2, the full variable domain is KAGVTQTPRYLIKTRGQQVTLSCSPISGHRSVSWYQQTPGQGLQFLFEYFSETQRNKGNFPGRFSGRQFSNSRSEMNVSTLELGDSALYLCASSPSGDYGYTFGSGTRLTVV.

This clonotype was counted many times. This chain connects TRBV24-1 to TRBJ2-3, with TRBD2 matching 9 bases. The germline CDR1 and CDR2 sequences are KGHDR and SFDVKD. The CDR3 is 16 residues long. With V trimmed by 0 bases and J by 5 bases, 5 bases remained unmatched. The chain's CDR3 is CATSDLRREGQDTQYF. CDR3 bases: TGTGCCACCAGTGATTTGCGGCGGGAGGGCCAAGATACGCAGTATTTT.

This clonotype occurred once. CDR3 sequence reads: CASSLSRTAAKNIQYF. Written as DNA, the CDR3 is TGTGCCAGCAGCTTAAGCCGGACAGCAGCCAAAAACATTCAGTACTTC. The rearrangement joins TRBV7-9 to TRBJ2-4; weak D call: TRBD1 (6 bases). The CDR3 sequence is 16 residues long. V was shortened by 2 bases and J by 0 bases, with 11 bases between the two germline ends. Germline V lookup: CDR1 SEHNR, CDR2 FQNEAQ (reference sequence).

There are many counts of this clonotype. V is TRBV19 and J is TRBJ2-2; D gene ambiguous. From germline, CDR1 is LNHDA and CDR2 SQIVND (reference sequence). The CDR3 is 15 residues long. With 1 base removed from V and 0 bases from J, the gap between germline ends came to 6 bases. The CDR3 DNA reads TGTGCCAGTAGTATAGGACTCTCGAACACCGGGGAGCTGTTTTTT. As protein: CASSIGLSNTGELFF.

This clonotype was seen repeatedly, ten times or more. The CDR3 is CASTEPVGYGYTF. CDR3 in DNA: TGTGCCAGCACAGAGCCGGTGGGCTATGGCTACACCTTC. The chain joins TRBV6-5 to TRBJ1-2; no clear D. The length of the CDR3 is 13 residues. V was pared by 7 bases and J by 4 bases, with 13 bases between. Germline CDR1 is MNHEY and CDR2 is SVGAGI.

The chain couples TRBV4-1 to TRBJ1-2; 9 bases fit TRBD1. CDR3 size: 17 residues. Germline-derived CDR1 and CDR2 are MGHRA and YSYEKL. Trimming at V came to 6 bases and at J to 5 bases, leaving 16 bases not matched to a gene. CDR3 coding DNA: TGCGCCAGCAGGGGGTATAATAACCGGGACAGGGTATATGGCTACACCTTC. Translated, it gives CASRGYNNRDRVYGYTF.

This sequence joins TRBV5-1 and TRBJ1-1, with D possibly being TRBD1 (5 bases). Per the germline V gene, CDR1 is SGHRS and CDR2 is YFSETQ. V lost 0 bases and J lost 1, with 10 bases in between. The CDR3 is made up of 15 amino acids. The DNA for the CDR3 is TGCGCCAGCAGCTTGGCCTCGGGGGAGAACACTGAAGCTTTCTTT. Translation: CASSLASGENTEAFF.

This clonotype was detected many times. V is TRBV29-1 and J is TRBJ2-7; 11 nucleotides agree with TRBD1. Per germline, CDR1 SQVTM and CDR2 ANQGSEA. V lost 6 bases and J lost 3; bases outside the gene matches: 7. The CDR3 covers 14 residues. The CDR3 sequence is CSVFGTGGGYEQYF. CDR3 in DNA: TGCAGCGTCTTCGGGACAGGGGGGGGCTACGAGCAGTACTTC.

The chain links TRBV10-3 to TRBJ2-5; TRBD2 aligns across 14 bases. CDR1 and CDR2 (germline): ENHRY, SYGVKD. CDR3 length: 16 amino acids. The junction had 2 bases not matched to a gene; V was cut back by 2 bases and J by 3 bases. The CDR3 sequence: CAISEVGLAGEETQYF. In DNA form, the CDR3 reads TGTGCCATCAGTGAGGTGGGACTAGCGGGAGAAGAGACCCAGTACTTC.

The chain joins TRBV4-1 to TRBJ2-2; 9 bases map to TRBD1. CDR1 is MGHRA, CDR2 YSYEKL, per germline. The CDR3 has 17 residues. V lost 2 bases and J lost 5; bases outside the gene matches: 9. The CDR3 protein is CASSQTRGQGRTGELFF. In nucleotides, the CDR3 is TGCGCCAGCAGCCAAACAAGGGGACAGGGTAGAACCGGGGAGCTGTTTTTT.

The rearrangement joins TRBV10-3 to TRBJ2-7, with 10 bases that match TRBD1. Germline V gives CDR1 ENHRY, CDR2 SYGVKD. The CDR3 totals 14 residues. The V segment lost 6 bases and the J segment 3 bases; nucleotides outside the gene matches: 5. The CDR3: CAIRGTGVLYEQYF. As DNA, the CDR3 is TGTGCCATCAGGGGGACAGGGGTTCTCTACGAGCAGTACTTC.

The CDR3: CASSLQGVEGYTF. The DNA for the CDR3 is TGTGCCAGCAGCCTCCAGGGTGTAGAAGGCTACACCTTC. The chain couples TRBV6-5 to TRBJ1-2; tentative D call: TRBD1 (5 bases). The CDR3 is 13 residues long. The V gene's germline CDR1 is MNHEY and CDR2 SVGAGI. Deletions cut 6 bases from V and 8 bases from J, with 16 bases between.

This clonotype was seen repeatedly, ten times or more. In DNA, the CDR3 is TGTGCCAGCAGCCACCTAGCCGGACGGTTGAACACTGAAGCTTTCTTT. This sequence encodes CASSHLAGRLNTEAFF. The V and J genes are TRBV14 and TRBJ1-1; D is unresolved. This CDR3 has 16 amino acids. V was cut by 3 bases and J by 0 bases, with 14 bases left in between. Germline CDR1 and CDR2: SGHDN and FVKESK.

This clonotype was counted ten times or more. The V call is TRBV5-1, the J call TRBJ2-2; maybe TRBD1 (5 bases). The CDR3 is 14 residues long. Germline loops: CDR1 SGHRS, CDR2 YFSETQ. The germline V and J ends were trimmed by 4 bases and 4 bases, with 11 bases remaining between them. CDR3 DNA sequence: TGCGCCAGCAGCCCGCGACAGAGCACCGGGGAGCTGTTTTTT. Translating gives CASSPRQSTGELFF.

The chain carries TRBV7-9 and TRBJ2-7, with TRBD2 identical over 10 bases. V was pared by 5 bases and J by 1 base, with 8 bases of the junction left unmatched. The CDR3 runs 16 residues. The germline gives CDR1 SEHNR, CDR2 FQNEAQ (reference sequence). CDR3 coding DNA: TGTGCCAGCAGCCCCCCCACTAGCGGGGAGTCCTACGAGCAGTACTTC. The encoded protein is CASSPPTSGESYEQYF.

The chain joins TRBV6-1 to TRBJ2-7; the D gene is possibly TRBD1 (6 bases). Germline V gene sequence: CDR1 MNHNS, CDR2 SASEGT. Trimming pared 5 bases from V and 4 bases from J, leaving 15 bases between. The CDR3 loop spans 14 amino acids. CDR3 in amino acids: CASSSGEADYEQYF. The CDR3 DNA reads as TGTGCCAGCAGTTCAGGGGAAGCCGATTACGAGCAGTACTTC.

This clonotype was picked up one time. J is TRBJ1-5 and V is TRBV7-8; 12 nucleotides line up with TRBD2. Matching the DNA end better, TRBJ2-3 makes the J call doubtful. Germline assignment: CDR1 SGHVS and CDR2 FQNEAQ. CDR3 length: 19 amino acids. The CDR3 nucleotides are TGTGCCAGCAGCTTAATCTGGACTAGCGGGGCCCTGGGGACAGATACGCAGTATTTT. Amino acid sequence: CASSLIWTSGALGTDTQYF.

V gene TRBV7-9 combines with J gene TRBJ2-7; a possible D gene is TRBD2 (6 bases). The ends were cut back, 2 bases at V and 6 bases at J, with 17 bases in the middle. The CDR3 length is 15 residues. The germline V gene has CDR1 SEHNR and CDR2 FQNEAQ (reference sequence). Here the CDR3 reads CASSLSGSGRGEQYF. The DNA of the CDR3 is TGTGCCAGCAGCTTATCGGGTAGCGGAAGAGGCGAGCAGTACTTC.

This clonotype was recorded a few times. The chain joins TRBV24-1 to TRBJ2-3; D call uncertain. The CDR3 loop spans 13 amino acids. Germline loops: CDR1 KGHDR, CDR2 SFDVKD. Deletions cut 5 bases from V and 5 bases from J, with 10 bases between. In DNA form, the CDR3 reads TGTGCCACCAGTGGTGTCCCCAGAGATACGCAGTATTTT. Residues: CATSGVPRDTQYF.

This clonotype has a count of ten or more. The J gene is TRBJ1-2, the V gene TRBV20-1; TRBD1 matches at 7 bases. The CDR3 consists of 15 residues. The germline gives CDR1 DFQATT, CDR2 SNEGSKA (reference sequence). V was pared by 2 bases and J by 6 bases, with 12 bases of the junction left unmatched. This CDR3 reads CSARLPGQPFDGYTF. The CDR3 DNA is TGCAGTGCTAGATTACCGGGACAGCCATTCGATGGCTACACCTTC.

This clonotype showed up many times. V usage is TRBV19 and J usage is TRBJ1-1; no reliable D call. The CDR3 has 13 residues. V was trimmed by 5 bases and J by 5 bases, leaving 12 bases between them. Germline V CDR1 and CDR2: LNHDA, SQIVND (reference sequence). The CDR3 is CASSLGKDTEAFF. CDR3 DNA sequence: TGTGCCAGTAGTCTTGGGAAAGATACTGAAGCTTTCTTT.

A single count supports this clonotype. An end of the junction does not agree with germline; a read error may underlie this. The chain links TRBV7-7 to TRBJ1-5, with 9 bases fitting TRBD1. The CDR3 loop spans 14 amino acids. In germline, CDR1 is SSHAT, CDR2 FNYEAQ (reference sequence). The CDR3 loop is CASSQDRGRETQHF. In DNA form, the CDR3 reads TGTGCTAGCAGCCAGGACAGGGGTCGGGAGACCCAGCATTTT.

With regard to this clonotype: Given a much more abundant clone one base away, this may be a read error. The chain combines TRBV19 with TRBJ2-7; D uncertain. V was shortened by 2 bases and J by 0 bases, with 8 bases between the two germline ends. CDR1 LNHDA and CDR2 SQIVND come from the germline V gene (reference sequence). The CDR3 length is 14 residues. The CDR3, as DNA: TGTGCCAGTAGTATACAACCCGACTCCTACGAGCAGTACTTC. Translation gives CASSIQPDSYEQYF.

This clonotype was counted at least ten times. The chain combines TRBV29-1 with TRBJ1-1, with 7 bases matching TRBD1. The germline gives CDR1 SQVTM, CDR2 ANQGSEA. The CDR3 contains 14 residues. Trimming cost V 5 bases and J 1 base; bases outside gene matches: 7. The CDR3 region is CSVLQGVGNTEAFF. The DNA of the CDR3 is TGCAGCGTTCTTCAGGGGGTGGGGAACACTGAAGCTTTCTTT.

In the case of this clonotype: A much larger clone sits a single nucleotide away, making a read error possible. The V call is TRBV5-1, the J call TRBJ2-5; TRBD2 matches 9 bases. The CDR3 spans 15 residues. Germline loops: CDR1 SGHRS, CDR2 YFSETQ. The CDR3 loop is CASSPSKREEEAQYF. The CDR3 nucleotides read TGCGCCAGCAGCCCATCTAAGCGGGAGGAAGAGGCCCAGTACTTC.

The J gene is TRBJ1-1, the V gene TRBV6-5, with D possibly matching TRBD1 (6 bases). CDR3 length equals 15 residues. From germline, CDR1 is MNHEY and CDR2 SVGAGI. The germline V and J ends were trimmed by 5 bases and 4 bases, with 17 bases remaining between them. The chain's CDR3 is CASSELGTGFTEAFF. CDR3 bases: TGTGCCAGCAGTGAACTCGGAACAGGGTTCACTGAAGCTTTCTTT.